The sequence of this T cell receptor beta chain was determined in a study of T cells in Graves' hyperthyroidism and ophthalmopathy. This CDR3 is built from 16 residues. Germline CDR1 SGHRS, CDR2 YFSETQ. Trimming at V came to 0 bases and at J to 4 bases, leaving 1 base not matched to a gene. RNA transcripts provided the source from which TCR beta CDR3 regions were amplified. Using the HTBI primer set, a first-round RT-PCR was run on the TCR CDR3. One entry per CDR3 protein, called by TCRdb with MiXCR from the multiplex PCR reads. This table holds about 400,000 distinct CDR3 sequences, under 15% found once. Extraction of PBMCs used about 9.2 ml of fresh peripheral blood.

The V and J genes are TRBV5-1 and TRBJ2-2; 12 bases match TRBD2. The sample was blood. The source of this sequence is a young man with Graves' ophthalmopathy. In nucleotides, the CDR3 is TGCGCCAGCAGCTTGGAACTAGCGGGGGGCACCGGGGAGCTGTTTTTT. Residues: CASSLELAGGTGELFF. The variable domain in full, with the rest retrieved from reference TRBV5-1 and TRBJ2-2, is KAGVTQTPRYLIKTRGQQVTLSCSPISGHRSVSWYQQTPGQGLQFLFEYFSETQRNKGNFPGRFSGRQFSNSRSEMNVSTLELGDSALYLCASSLELAGGTGELFFGEGSRLTVL.